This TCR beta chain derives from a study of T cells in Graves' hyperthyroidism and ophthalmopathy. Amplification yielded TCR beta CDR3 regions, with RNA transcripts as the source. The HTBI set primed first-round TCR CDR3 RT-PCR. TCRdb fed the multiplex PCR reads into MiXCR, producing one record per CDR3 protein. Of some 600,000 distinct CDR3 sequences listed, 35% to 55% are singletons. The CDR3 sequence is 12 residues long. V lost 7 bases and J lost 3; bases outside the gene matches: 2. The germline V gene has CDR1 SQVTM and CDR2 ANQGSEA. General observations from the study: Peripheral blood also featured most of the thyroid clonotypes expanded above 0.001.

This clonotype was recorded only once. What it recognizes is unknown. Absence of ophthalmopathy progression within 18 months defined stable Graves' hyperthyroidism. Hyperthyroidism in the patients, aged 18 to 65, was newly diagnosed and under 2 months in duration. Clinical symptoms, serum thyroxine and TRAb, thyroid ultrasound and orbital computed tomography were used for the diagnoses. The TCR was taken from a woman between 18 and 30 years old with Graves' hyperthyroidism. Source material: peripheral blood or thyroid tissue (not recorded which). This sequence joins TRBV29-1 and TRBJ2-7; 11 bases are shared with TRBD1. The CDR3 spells CSAGTGGYEQYF. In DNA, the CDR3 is TGCAGCGCCGGGACAGGGGGCTACGAGCAGTACTTC.